The clone carrying this T cell receptor (beta chain) appeared a few times. This CDR3 has 15 residues. J lost 10 bases, V lost 3 bases, and 9 bases had no gene match. Germline CDR1 SGHRS, CDR2 YFSETQ. All enrollees were roughly 18 to 95 years old and from 24 US areas. The data were obtained in a study of blood T cell repertoires in COVID-19. The overall study: Donors in the United States, Italy and Spain gave samples during acute or convalescent COVID-19.

The protocol was immunoSEQ multiplex PCR, while the TCRdb copy is restricted to in-frame clones and leaves out a portion. The sample shows some 300,000 clones, 85% to 90% of them seen only once. This TCR was sampled from a woman aged 25 to 39 who had recovered from COVID-19. Sequencing was done on a sample of PBMCs or T cells enriched from blood (not recorded which). The chain couples TRBV5-1 to TRBJ2-1, with 11 bases aligning to TRBD2. CDR3: CASSSGLADPTEQFF. The CDR3, as DNA: TGCGCCAGCAGCTCGGGACTAGCGGACCCAACCGAGCAGTTCTTC.